The present T cell receptor beta chain was sequenced within a study of T cells in Graves' hyperthyroidism and ophthalmopathy. There are many counts of this clonotype. Amplification of TCR beta CDR3 regions used RNA as the template. First-round RT-PCR of the TCR CDR3 relied on the HTBI primer set. TCRdb reprocessed the multiplex PCR reads via MiXCR and lists one record per CDR3 protein. The data contain about 360,000 distinct CDR3 sequences, approximately 20% of them singletons. The hyperthyroidism was newly diagnosed and had lasted under 2 months; the patients were aged 18 to 65. The CDR3 contains 14 residues. Trimming shortened V by 7 bases and J by 6 bases, and 19 bases separated the two germline ends.

The sequenced material came from blood. The chain links TRBV12-3 or TRBV12-4 to TRBJ2-7, with D maybe TRBD2 (7 bases). The receptor was isolated from a woman aged 18-35 years with Graves' hyperthyroidism. The CDR3 here is CASNFGGLVGEQYF. CDR3 DNA: TGTGCCAGCAACTTCGGGGGGCTGGTTGGCGAGCAGTACTTC.